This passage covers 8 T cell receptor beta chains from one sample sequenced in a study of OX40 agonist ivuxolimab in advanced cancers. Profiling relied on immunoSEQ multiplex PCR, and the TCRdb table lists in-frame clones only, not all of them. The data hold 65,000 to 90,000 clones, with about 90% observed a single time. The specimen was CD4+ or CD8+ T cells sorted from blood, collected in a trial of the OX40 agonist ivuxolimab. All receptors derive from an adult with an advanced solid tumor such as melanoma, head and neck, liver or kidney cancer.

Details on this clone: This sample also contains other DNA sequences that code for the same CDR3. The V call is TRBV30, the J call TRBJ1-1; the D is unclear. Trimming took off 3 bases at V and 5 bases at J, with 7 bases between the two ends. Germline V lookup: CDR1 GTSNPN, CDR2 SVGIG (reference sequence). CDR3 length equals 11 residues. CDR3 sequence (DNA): TGTGCCTGGAGCTATGGGACTGAAGCTTTCTTT. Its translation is CAWSYGTEAFF.

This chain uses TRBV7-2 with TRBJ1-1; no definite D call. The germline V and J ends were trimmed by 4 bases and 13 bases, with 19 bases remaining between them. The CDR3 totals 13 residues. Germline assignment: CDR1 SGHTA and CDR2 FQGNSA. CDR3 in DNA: TGTGCCAGCAGCTCTGACTGGGAGGTTCATAGTTTCTTT. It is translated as CASSSDWEVHSFF.

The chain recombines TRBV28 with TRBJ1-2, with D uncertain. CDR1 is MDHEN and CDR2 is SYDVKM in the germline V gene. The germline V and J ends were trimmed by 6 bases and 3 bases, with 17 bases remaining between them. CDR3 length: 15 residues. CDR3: CASRHPGRLDYGYTF. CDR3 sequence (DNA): TGTGCCAGCAGACACCCAGGAAGGCTTGACTATGGCTACACCTTC.

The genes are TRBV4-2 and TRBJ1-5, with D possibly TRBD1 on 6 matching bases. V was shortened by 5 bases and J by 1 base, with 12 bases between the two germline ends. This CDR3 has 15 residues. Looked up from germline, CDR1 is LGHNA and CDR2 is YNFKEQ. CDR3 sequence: CASSEGQRSNQPQHF. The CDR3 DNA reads TGTGCCAGCAGCGAAGGACAGCGAAGCAATCAGCCCCAGCATTTT.

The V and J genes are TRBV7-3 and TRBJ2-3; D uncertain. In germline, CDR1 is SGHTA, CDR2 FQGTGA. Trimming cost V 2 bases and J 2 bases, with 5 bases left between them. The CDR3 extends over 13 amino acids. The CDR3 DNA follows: TGTGCCAGCAGCTTAGTCGTCACAGATACGCAGTATTTT. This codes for CASSLVVTDTQYF.

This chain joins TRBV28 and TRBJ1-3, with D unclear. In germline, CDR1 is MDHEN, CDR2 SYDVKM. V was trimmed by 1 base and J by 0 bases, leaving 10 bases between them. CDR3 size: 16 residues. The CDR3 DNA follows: TGTGCCAGCAGTTTATTACTCCGCCACTCTGGAAACACCATATATTTT. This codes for CASSLLLRHSGNTIYF.

The CDR3 nucleotides read TGTGCCAGCAGCCAACAAGGGGGCTGGTGGGAGACCCAGTACTTC. This translates into CASSQQGGWWETQYF. The chain employs TRBV14 and TRBJ2-5; 7 bases map to TRBD1. This CDR3 spans 15 amino acids. CDR1 and CDR2 from the germline V gene are SGHDN and FVKESK. The trim removed 2 bases at V and 5 bases at J, leaving 8 bases unmatched.

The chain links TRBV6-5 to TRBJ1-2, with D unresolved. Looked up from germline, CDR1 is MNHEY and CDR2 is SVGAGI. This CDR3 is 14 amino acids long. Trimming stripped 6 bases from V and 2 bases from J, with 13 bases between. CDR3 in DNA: TGTGCCAGCAGGGGATTTCCGGCCAACTATGGCTACACCTTC. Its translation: CASRGFPANYGYTF.